This T cell receptor beta chain was documented in a study of blood T cell repertoires in COVID-19. In the authors' methods: How many nucleated cells were present was estimated from reference gene primer amplification. Profiled with immunoSEQ multiplex PCR; TCRdb holds only in-frame clones, not every one. V, J and clone size were drawn from that table, and D and trimming were deduced from the DNA. The table records fewer than 200,000 clones, 80% to 90% of them present only once. This clone was observed a single time. This clonotype originated in a woman aged 60-70 years who had recovered from COVID-19. Sequences were obtained from peripheral blood.

The CDR3 region is CASSMEMARGTNYGYTF. CDR3 nucleotides: TGTGCCAGTAGTATGGAGATGGCGCGCGGGACCAACTATGGCTACACCTTC. V gene TRBV19 combines with J gene TRBJ1-2; TRBD1 might be the D (5 bases). The CDR3 sequence is 17 residues long. From germline, CDR1 is LNHDA and CDR2 SQIVND (reference sequence). The V end lost 3 bases, the J end lost 2 bases, and 19 bases lay between the germline ends.